The 16 T cell receptor beta chains given below trace back to one sample, sequenced in a study of blood T cell repertoires in COVID-19. TCRdb's copy holds only in-frame clones and misses some; the assay was immunoSEQ multiplex PCR. This repertoire shows approximately 170,000 clones, less than 90% found once; its top ten account for roughly 8%. Sequencing was performed on PBMCs or T cells enriched from blood (not recorded which). The receptors come from a woman between 45 and 65 years old who had recovered from COVID-19.

The gene calls are TRBV9 and TRBJ1-5, with D hard to call. This CDR3 is 15 amino acids long. The ends were cut back, 3 bases at V and 3 bases at J, with 13 bases in the middle. Germline V gene lookup returns CDR1 SGDLS and CDR2 YYNGEE. DNA of the CDR3: TGTGCCAGCAGCGCCGGAGGTGGCCCCAATCAGCCCCAGCATTTT. Its translation is CASSAGGGPNQPQHF.

J is TRBJ2-1 and V is TRBV7-8, with D perhaps matching TRBD2 (6 bases). V gave up 1 base and J gave up 7 bases, with 14 bases separating them. Germline V lookup: CDR1 SGHVS, CDR2 FQNEAQ. The CDR3 is 15 amino acids. In nucleotides, the CDR3 is TGTGCCAGCAGCTTAGGGTCCGGGGGACGGAATGAGCAGTTCTTC. Translating it yields CASSLGSGGRNEQFF.

The rearrangement joins TRBV28 to TRBJ2-7; 14 positions agree with TRBD2. J was trimmed by 4 bases and V by 6 bases; bases with no gene match: 8. The CDR3 is 16 amino acids. CDR1 is MDHEN and CDR2 is SYDVKM in the germline V gene. CDR3 sequence reads: CASSLPWTSGGYEQYF. The CDR3 nucleotides are TGTGCCAGCAGCCTTCCCTGGACTAGCGGGGGGTACGAGCAGTACTTC.

The rearrangement uses TRBV28 and TRBJ1-4, with 8 positions matching TRBD1. Germline CDR1 and CDR2: MDHEN and SYDVKM. J gave up 7 bases and V 2 bases, and 6 bases lay outside the gene matches. The CDR3 totals 15 residues. For the CDR3, the DNA is TGTGCCAGCAGTTTACGACAGGGGAGAGGTGAAAAACTGTTTTTT. This encodes CASSLRQGRGEKLFF.

This clone was detected only a few times. This chain uses TRBV3-1 (or the pseudogene TRBV3-2) with TRBJ2-3, with TRBD1 matching over 7 bases. The CDR3 is made up of 18 amino acids. CDR1 LGHDT and CDR2 YNNKEL come from the germline V gene (reference sequence). Germline trimming cut 0 bases from V and 1 base from J; bases unmatched to any gene: 10. The CDR3 is CASSQDLLPGGGTDTQYF. Here the CDR3 DNA reads TGTGCCAGCAGCCAAGATTTATTGCCAGGGGGAGGCACAGATACGCAGTATTTT.

The chain employs TRBV7-3 and TRBJ2-5, with D possibly matching TRBD2 (6 bases). Trimming took 5 bases from V and 2 from J, leaving 9 bases between them. The CDR3 totals 13 residues. Germline V CDR1 and CDR2: SGHTA, FQGTGA. CDR3 protein: CASSRDFQETQYF. CDR3 DNA: TGTGCCAGCAGCCGGGACTTTCAAGAGACCCAGTACTTC.

This clone has a handful of counts. The genes are TRBV11-2 and TRBJ1-2; D might be TRBD1 (6 bases). Germline-derived CDR1 and CDR2 are SGHAT and FQNNGV. The CDR3 is 16 residues long. V lost 0 bases to trimming and J lost 5 bases, with 16 bases between them. CDR3 nucleotide sequence: TGTGCCAGCAGCTTAGATTTGGGACACCGAGGGTATGGCTACACCTTC. Amino acids: CASSLDLGHRGYGYTF. Supplemented by reference TRBV11-2 and TRBJ1-2, the full variable domain reads EAGVAQSPRYKIIEKRQSVAFWCNPISGHATLYWYQQILGQGPKLLIQFQNNGVVDDSQLPKDRFSAERLKGVDSTLKIQPAKLEDSAVYLCASSLDLGHRGYGYTFGSGTRLTVV.

This clone has just a few counts. V and J are TRBV19 and TRBJ1-1; D is unresolved. Germline V gene sequence: CDR1 LNHDA, CDR2 SQIVND (reference sequence). The length of the CDR3 is 16 residues. The ends were cut back, 5 bases at V and 1 base at J, with 17 bases in the middle. The CDR3 region has the DNA TGTGCCAGTAGTCCCGGGAGAGCACCGGGGAACACTGAAGCTTTCTTT. It translates to CASSPGRAPGNTEAFF.

V is TRBV2 and J is TRBJ1-3; 7 bases fit TRBD1. V gave up 4 bases and J gave up 7 bases; unmatched junction bases: 4. The germline V gene encodes CDR1 SNHLY and CDR2 FYNNEI. The CDR3 length is 13 residues. As DNA, the CDR3 is TGTGCCAGCAGTGGACAGGGTTGGAACACCATATATTTT. This translates into CASSGQGWNTIYF.

V is TRBV7-3 and J is TRBJ2-6; a possible D gene is TRBD1 (6 bases). Germline CDR1 SGHTA, CDR2 FQGTGA. The CDR3 spans 15 residues. Trimming stripped 2 bases from V and 1 base from J, with 6 bases between. As DNA, the CDR3 is TGTGCCAGCAGCTTAGGACAGTCTGGGGCCAACGTCCTGACTTTC. Its translation is CASSLGQSGANVLTF.

The chain carries TRBV27 and TRBJ1-5; 7 positions agree with TRBD1. Germline trimming cut 4 bases from V and 7 bases from J; bases unmatched to any gene: 4. This CDR3 has 13 amino acids. The germline V gene encodes CDR1 MNHEY and CDR2 SMNVEV (reference sequence). The CDR3 DNA sequence: TGTGCCAGCAGTTCGGACAGGACCCAGCCCCAGCATTTT. This sequence encodes CASSSDRTQPQHF.

The rearrangement joins TRBV19 to TRBJ1-2; a weak D match, TRBD1 (5 bases). The CDR3 extends over 11 amino acids. With 5 bases removed from V and 8 bases from J, the gap between germline ends came to 9 bases. Germline V gene lookup returns CDR1 LNHDA and CDR2 SQIVND (reference sequence). CDR3 DNA: TGTGCCAGTAGTCGGGGGGTGGGCTACACCTTC. Translated, it gives CASSRGVGYTF.

The chain has TRBV12-3 or TRBV12-4 and TRBJ2-7; no clear D. The CDR3 is 12 residues long. Trimming took 6 bases from V and 1 from J, leaving 7 bases between them. CDR3 loop: CASSLPSYEQYF. CDR3 nucleotide sequence: TGTGCCAGCAGCCTTCCTTCCTACGAGCAGTACTTC.

The rearrangement joins TRBV9 to TRBJ2-1; TRBD1 might be the D (6 bases). This CDR3 contains 17 residues. Looked up from germline, CDR1 is SGDLS and CDR2 is YYNGEE. The germline V and J ends were trimmed by 2 bases and 13 bases, with 28 bases remaining between them. For the CDR3, the DNA is TGTGCCAGCAGCGTGCTGGAGACGGGGAGACTGGAAGGGGGACAGTTCTTC. Its protein is CASSVLETGRLEGGQFF.

This clone was recorded once. The chain has TRBV7-8 and TRBJ1-6; a weak D match, TRBD1 (6 bases). The length of the CDR3 is 16 residues. From germline, CDR1 is SGHVS and CDR2 FQNEAQ. V gave up 0 bases and J gave up 7 bases, with 13 bases separating them. The chain's CDR3 is CASSLAQGLGNSPLHF. Written as DNA, the CDR3 is TGTGCCAGCAGCTTAGCGCAGGGGTTGGGCAATTCACCCCTCCACTTT.

This rearrangement joins TRBV19 to TRBJ2-2, with a possible D match to TRBD2 (6 bases). This CDR3 contains 14 residues. CDR1 is LNHDA, CDR2 SQIVND, per germline (reference sequence). V gave up 7 bases and J gave up 0 bases, with 9 bases separating them. The DNA of the CDR3 is TGTGCCAGTATCGGGACTGCGAACACCGGGGAGCTGTTTTTT. Amino acids: CASIGTANTGELFF.